Listed below are T cell receptor beta chains from one sample, sequenced in a study of chemoradiotherapy in HPV16-positive cancers. Only in-frame clones appear in the TCRdb table, and some are missing; sequencing was by immunoSEQ multiplex PCR. The table includes some 21,000 clones, approximately 89% detected once. Sequencing was performed on blood, taken from a patient who underwent chemoradiotherapy. Source of these receptors: a human donor with HPV-associated anogenital cancer. Both conserved end residues are part of each CDR3. Each record gives: clone size, D gene, J gene, V gene, CDR3 DNA, CDR3 protein. A D gene is named only where the DNA matches it firmly. For some rows the clone size is stated as once, few or many, or as a class when expanded; others skip it.

>.|.|TRBJ1-2|TRBV7-8
TGTGCCAGCAGCCTATCAGGGGACTATGGCTACACCTTC
CASSLSGDYGYTF
>.|.|TRBJ1-5|TRBV7-9
TGTGCCAGCAGCTTAGCGGGGGAAGGTCAGCCCCAGCATTTT
CASSLAGEGQPQHF
>.|.|TRBJ2-4|TRBV7-2
TGTGCCAGCAGCTTATCTTCAATTCTAGCCAAAAACATTCAGTACTTC
CASSLSSILAKNIQYF
>.|.|TRBJ1-1|TRBV4-1
TGCGCCAGCAGCCCCCCTCAGGGGTCTGAAGCTTTCTTT
CASSPPQGSEAFF
>.|.|TRBJ2-7|TRBV27
TGTGCCAGCAGTTTAAGGCAGGGGAGTTACGAGCAGTACTTC
CASSLRQGSYEQYF
>.|.|TRBJ2-1|TRBV29-1
TGCAGCGTTCGGGACACCTTCTACAATGAGCAGTTCTTC
CSVRDTFYNEQFF
>.|.|TRBJ1-2|TRBV7-8
TGTGCCAGCAGCCCTTTTAGGGATGGCTACACCTTC
CASSPFRDGYTF
>.|.|TRBJ1-1|TRBV7-2
TGTGCCAGCAGCTTAAGTATGGGGATCACTGAAGCTTTCTTT
CASSLSMGITEAFF
>.|.|TRBJ1-3|TRBV15
TGTGCCACCAGCAGAGCAGGGACTGGAAACACCATATATTTT
CATSRAGTGNTIYF
>few|.|TRBJ1-2|TRBV11-2
TGTGCCAGCAGCGGCAGGGTTTATGGCTACACCTTC
CASSGRVYGYTF
>.|.|TRBJ1-5|TRBV12-5
TGTGCTAGTGGTTTGGGGGTGAACAGTCAGCCCCAGCATTTT
CASGLGVNSQPQHF
>.|.|TRBJ2-1|TRBV5-8
TGTGCCAGCAGCTCTTACATAGTAGCGGATTGGGGGAATGAGCAGTTCTTC
CASSSYIVADWGNEQFF
>.|.|TRBJ1-6|TRBV5-1
TGCGCCAGCAGCTTGGCGACAGCAAATTCACCCCTCCACTTT
CASSLATANSPLHF
>.|TRBD1|TRBJ1-2|TRBV14
TGTGCCAGCAGCCGAGGACAGGGGGCACACTATGGCTACACCTTC
CASSRGQGAHYGYTF
>.|.|TRBJ2-1|TRBV18
TGTGCCAGCTCACCCCATCCGAGCAACAATGAGCAGTTCTTC
CASSPHPSNNEQFF
>.|TRBD1|TRBJ2-5|TRBV5-4
TGTGCCAGCAGCTTGGGGGACAGGGTTGAAGAGACCCAGTACTTC
CASSLGDRVEETQYF
>.|TRBD2|TRBJ2-2|TRBV9
TGTGCCAGCAGCGTAGGGAGCGGGGTAGCGGTCGGGGAGCTGTTTTTT
CASSVGSGVAVGELFF
>.|.|TRBJ2-7|TRBV27
TGTGCCAGCAAGGGGGGCAGGGATCTGATCTTGGACGAGCAGTACTTC
CASKGGRDLILDEQYF
>.|.|TRBJ1-6|TRBV6-1
TGTGCCAGCAGTGAAGCGGATTGGGGGATCTATAATTCACCCCTCCACTTT
CASSEADWGIYNSPLHF
>.|TRBD1|TRBJ1-2|TRBV6-6
TGTGCCAGCAGCACTGGACAGGGGATTGGCTACACCTTC
CASSTGQGIGYTF
>.|.|TRBJ2-7|TRBV4-2
TGTGCCAGCAGCCAAGAACCCCGCGGGACAACAGTGTACTTC
CASSQEPRGTTVYF
>.|.|TRBJ1-3|TRBV5-6
TGTGCCAGCAGCTTGGAAGGAGGAAACACCATATATTTT
CASSLEGGNTIYF
>once|TRBD2|TRBJ2-5|TRBV7-7
TGTGCCAGCAGCTTAGAGTCCGGACTAGCGGGGGGAGGAGAGACCCAGTACTTC
CASSLESGLAGGGETQYF
>.|TRBD1|TRBJ1-3|TRBV18
TGTGCCAGCTCACCACGTGGACAGGGGGCGAAAGGAAACACCATATATTTT
CASSPRGQGAKGNTIYF
>.|.|TRBJ1-5|TRBV15
TGTGCCACCAGCAGAGACCCGATGGGGGCATATCAGCCCCAGCATTTT
CATSRDPMGAYQPQHF
>.|.|TRBJ2-1|TRBV7-9
TGTGCCAGCAGCTCGAACCCCCCCGGGCCTAATGAGCAGTTCTTC
CASSSNPPGPNEQFF
>.|.|TRBJ2-7|TRBV27
TGTGCCAGCAGACCGGGACTTTCCTACGAGCAGTACTTC
CASRPGLSYEQYF
>.|TRBD2|TRBJ2-1|TRBV19
TGTGCCAGCAAGGGACTAGCGGGGGGTGAGCAGTTCTTC
CASKGLAGGEQFF
>.|.|TRBJ2-3|TRBV18
TGTGCCAGCTCCTCCGATCGGAGAGATACGCAGTATTTT
CASSSDRRDTQYF
>.|.|TRBJ2-2|TRBV19
TGTGCCAGTAAGGGGATATTAGTTTCCGGGGAGCTGTTTTTT
CASKGILVSGELFF
>few|.|TRBJ2-7|TRBV16
TGTGCCAGCAGCCCCCGGGCGGTCTCCTACGAGCAGTACTTC
CASSPRAVSYEQYF
>.|.|TRBJ2-5|TRBV9
TGTGCCAGCAGCGTGGGGCAGTCGGAGACCCAGTACTTC
CASSVGQSETQYF
>.|.|TRBJ1-2|TRBV29-1
TGCAGCGTTCGGGGGGAAGGCGGGGGTCATTATGGCTACACCTTC
CSVRGEGGGHYGYTF
>.|.|TRBJ2-1|TRBV9
TGTGCCAGCAGCGTAGAGCGTACGGGCAATGAGCAGTTCTTC
CASSVERTGNEQFF
>.|.|TRBJ1-2|TRBV7-2
TGTGCCAGCAGCTTAGAGTACTATGGCTACACCTTC
CASSLEYYGYTF
>.|.|TRBJ2-3|TRBV13
TGTGCCAGCAGCTTAAGGGGGGACACAGATACGCAGTATTTT
CASSLRGDTDTQYF
>few|.|TRBJ1-3|TRBV2
TGTGCCAGCAGCTTTACAACTGCTGGAAACACCATATATTTT
CASSFTTAGNTIYF
>.|.|TRBJ2-1|TRBV11-1
TGTGCCAGCAGCTTAATTTTCGGGGGCGGTGAGCAGTTCTTC
CASSLIFGGGEQFF
>.|.|TRBJ1-2|TRBV29-1
TGCAGCGTTGACGTACAGGGTGTTGGCTACACCTTC
CSVDVQGVGYTF
>.|.|TRBJ1-5|TRBV15
TGTGCCACCAGCAGAGGACAGAACCAGCCCCAGCATTTT
CATSRGQNQPQHF
>.|TRBD1|TRBJ1-2|TRBV6-4
TGTGCCAGCAGTGACACGGACAGGGGGCGCAACTATGGCTACACCTTC
CASSDTDRGRNYGYTF
>.|.|TRBJ2-7|TRBV5-1
TGCGCCAGCAGCTGGGCAGGGGCCGGGAACGAGCAGTACTTC
CASSWAGAGNEQYF
>.|.|TRBJ2-1|TRBV4-3
TGCGCCAGCAGTCAACAGCAGAGGGGGGGCTACAATGAGCAGTTCTTC
CASSQQQRGGYNEQFF
>.|.|TRBJ2-1|TRBV28
TGTGCCAGCAGTTTCACCCAGGTGGGGGGTAATGAGCAGTTCTTC
CASSFTQVGGNEQFF
>.|.|TRBJ2-3|TRBV4-3
TGCGCCAGCAGCCAAGAAGGGGGGGGGACTAGCACAGATACGCAGTATTTT
CASSQEGGGTSTDTQYF
>.|TRBD1|TRBJ1-4|TRBV9
TGTGCCAGCAGCTACTTGGACAGGCTAAATGAAAAACTGTTTTTT
CASSYLDRLNEKLFF
>.|TRBD1|TRBJ1-3|TRBV4-1
TGCGCCAGCAGCCAATGGACCCGCTCGGACAGGGGCTCTGGAAACACCATATATTTT
CASSQWTRSDRGSGNTIYF
>.|.|TRBJ2-2|TRBV6-5
TGTGCCAGCAGTTACGGGACGGTCCAGACCGGGGAGCTGTTTTTT
CASSYGTVQTGELFF
>.|.|TRBJ2-2|TRBV7-9
TGTGCCAGCAGCTTAGCGGCCCCGTCCCTCGGGGAGCTGTTTTTT
CASSLAAPSLGELFF
>.|.|TRBJ2-1|TRBV2
TGTGCCAGCAGTATGAAGGGGGGAAACAATGAGCAGTTCTTC
CASSMKGGNNEQFF
>.|.|TRBJ2-2|TRBV5-1
TGCGCCAGCAGCCCCCGACAGTCGAACACCGGGGAGCTGTTTTTT
CASSPRQSNTGELFF
>.|TRBD1|TRBJ1-5|TRBV19
TGTGCCAGTAGAACCAGGGGGCCCAATCAGCCCCAGCATTTT
CASRTRGPNQPQHF
>.|.|TRBJ1-2|TRBV9
TGTGCCAGCAGCGTTCTTGGGATCTACACCTTC
CASSVLGIYTF
>.|.|TRBJ1-5|TRBV10-2
TGCGCCAGCAGTGAGACCTGGGGATCTGGGCAGCCCCAGCATTTT
CASSETWGSGQPQHF
>.|.|TRBJ2-2|TRBV5-4
TGTGCCAGCAGCTCCCCATATGGGGCCCTCACCGGGGAGCTGTTTTTT
CASSSPYGALTGELFF
>once|TRBD2|TRBJ2-7|TRBV29-1
TGCAGCGTTGAAGGGGTAGCGGGGGAGTTTCAGGACGAGCAGTACTTC
CSVEGVAGEFQDEQYF
>.|.|TRBJ2-1|TRBV14
TGTGCCAGCAGCCAAGTTTACGGTCACGGTGAGCAGTTCTTC
CASSQVYGHGEQFF